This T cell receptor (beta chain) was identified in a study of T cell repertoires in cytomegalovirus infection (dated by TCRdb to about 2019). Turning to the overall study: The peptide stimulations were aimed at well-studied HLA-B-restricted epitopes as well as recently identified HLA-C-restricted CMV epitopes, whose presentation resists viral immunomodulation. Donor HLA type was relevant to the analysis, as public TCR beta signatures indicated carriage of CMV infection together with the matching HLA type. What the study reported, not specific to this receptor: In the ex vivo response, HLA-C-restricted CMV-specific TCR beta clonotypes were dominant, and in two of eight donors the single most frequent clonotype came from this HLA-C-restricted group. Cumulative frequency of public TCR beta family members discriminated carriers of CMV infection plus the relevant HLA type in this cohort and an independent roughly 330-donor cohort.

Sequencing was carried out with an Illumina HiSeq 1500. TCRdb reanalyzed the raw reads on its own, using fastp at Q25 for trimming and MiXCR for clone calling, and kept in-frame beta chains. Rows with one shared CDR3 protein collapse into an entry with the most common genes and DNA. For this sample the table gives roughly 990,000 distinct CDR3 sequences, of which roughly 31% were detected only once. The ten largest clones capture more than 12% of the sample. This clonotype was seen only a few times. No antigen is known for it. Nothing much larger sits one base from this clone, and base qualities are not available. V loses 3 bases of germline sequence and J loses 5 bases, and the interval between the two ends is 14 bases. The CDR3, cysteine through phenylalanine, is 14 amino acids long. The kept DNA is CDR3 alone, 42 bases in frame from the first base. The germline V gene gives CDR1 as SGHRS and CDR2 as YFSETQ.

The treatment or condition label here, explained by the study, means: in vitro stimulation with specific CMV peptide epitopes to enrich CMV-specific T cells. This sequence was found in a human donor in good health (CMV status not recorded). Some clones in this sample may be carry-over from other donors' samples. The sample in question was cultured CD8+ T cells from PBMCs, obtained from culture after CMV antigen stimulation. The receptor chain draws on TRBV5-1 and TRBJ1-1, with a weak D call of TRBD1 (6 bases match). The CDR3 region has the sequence CASSWSGARTEAFF. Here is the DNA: TGCGCCAGCAGCTGGTCAGGGGCGCGGACTGAAGCTTTCTTT. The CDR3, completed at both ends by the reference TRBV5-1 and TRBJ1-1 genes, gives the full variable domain KAGVTQTPRYLIKTRGQQVTLSCSPISGHRSVSWYQQTPGQGLQFLFEYFSETQRNKGNFPGRFSGRQFSNSRSEMNVSTLELGDSALYLCASSWSGARTEAFFGQGTRLTVV.